In this sample, the clone carrying this T cell receptor beta chain turned up many times. Its antigen is unidentified. The entry originates in a study of blood T cells in healthy people across ages. There are 14 residues in the CDR3. Per the germline V gene, CDR1 is SGHRS and CDR2 is YFSETQ. V was trimmed by 7 bases and J by 1 base, leaving 13 bases between them. Study outcomes and limitations: Donor CMV status was unknown, possibly confounding expanded clonotype changes.

A second 7 to 11 cycle PCR used barcoded and J-beta primers. MiXCR, run by TCRdb on the 5' RACE reads, gives a single entry per CDR3 protein. The sample consists of more than 800,000 distinct CDR3 sequences, 25% to 30% of them appearing once. The sequencing sample was made of blood. The chain joins TRBV5-1 to TRBJ2-3; unclear D gene. The receptor was derived from a woman older than 75 in good health. The CDR3 protein is CASCMDGRTDTQYF. The DNA of the CDR3 is TGCGCCAGCTGCATGGACGGCCGCACAGATACGCAGTATTTT.